A selection of T cell receptor beta chains follows, all from one sample in a study of blood T cell repertoires in COVID-19. Sequenced by immunoSEQ multiplex PCR; TCRdb stores in-frame clones only, minus some. This table holds about 180,000 clones, roughly 87% found once. The sample comprised PBMCs or T cells enriched from blood (not recorded which). These receptors all come from a human donor with acute COVID-19. The donor label of this sample is uncertain. The CDR3 runs from the conserved cysteine through the conserved F or W. A D gene is named only where the DNA matches it firmly. Not all rows give a size; the values are once, few, many and, for expanded clones, a class.

D	V	size	J	DNA	CDR3
.	TRBV21-1	.	TRBJ1-4	TGTGCCAGCAGCAAAAAGAGGACAGCAACTAATGAAAAACTGTTTTTT	CASSKKRTATNEKLFF
TRBD1	TRBV28	.	TRBJ1-5	TGTGCCAGCAGTTTGGGACAGCTTCGCAATCAGCCCCAGCATTTT	CASSLGQLRNQPQHF
TRBD2	TRBV6-5	.	TRBJ2-5	TGTGCCAGCAGCCCGGGGGGGCCCCAAGAGACCCAGTACTTC	CASSPGGPQETQYF
.	TRBV6-5	once	TRBJ2-7	TGTGCCAGCAGCCAGGGTCCCTACGAGCAGTACTTC	CASSQGPYEQYF
.	TRBV6-5	.	TRBJ2-7	TGTGCCAGCGGAGACGGAGCCTCCTACGAGCAGTACTTC	CASGDGASYEQYF
.	TRBV27	.	TRBJ2-7	TGTGCCAGCAGACGAGAAGCGGGCCTACCATACGAGCAGTACTTC	CASRREAGLPYEQYF
.	TRBV19	.	TRBJ1-2	TGTGCCAGTAGTAAGACACGGGGAGCTAACTATGGCTACACCTTC	CASSKTRGANYGYTF
.	TRBV3-1/TRBV3-2	once	TRBJ2-5	TGTGCCAGCAGCCTCGGACTCACGAGGACCCAGTACTTC	CASSLGLTRTQYF
.	TRBV5-6	few	TRBJ2-7	TGTGCCAGCAGCACCGGAGGCGGGAAGCAGTACTTC	CASSTGGGKQYF
TRBD1	TRBV20-1	.	TRBJ2-1	TGCAGTGCTAGTGGTCAGGGGGCGGCCTACAATGAGCAGTTCTTC	CSASGQGAAYNEQFF
TRBD1	TRBV10-3	.	TRBJ2-3	TGTGCCATCGCCTCCGGGACAGGGGGCACAGATACGCAGTATTTT	CAIASGTGGTDTQYF
TRBD1	TRBV18	.	TRBJ1-5	TGTGCCAGCTCACCGCGCGGACAGGGAGGGGGACAGCCCCAGCATTTT	CASSPRGQGGGQPQHF
.	TRBV5-4	.	TRBJ1-6	TGTGCCAGCAGCTTTAGCTCCTATAATTCACCCCTCCACTTT	CASSFSSYNSPLHF
TRBD2	TRBV24-1	.	TRBJ2-4	TGTGCCACCAGCTCTAGCGGGGGAAAAAACATTCAGTACTTC	CATSSSGGKNIQYF
.	TRBV7-9	.	TRBJ1-1	TGTGCCAGCAGCTTAGCATGGCCAGACCGTTCGGGGGGTTTAGCTTTCTTT	CASSLAWPDRSGGLAFF
TRBD1	TRBV19	once	TRBJ2-1	TGTGCCAGTAGTGCGCCGGGACAGGGCTCCTACAATGAGCAGTTCTTC	CASSAPGQGSYNEQFF
.	TRBV29-1	.	TRBJ1-1	TGCAGCGTAGACACCTTTGGAGGGAACACTGAAGCTTTCTTT	CSVDTFGGNTEAFF
.	TRBV24-1	.	TRBJ1-5	TGTGCCGGGAGAAAGGAGTACGCGCCCCAGCATTTT	CAGRKEYAPQHF
.	TRBV5-6	.	TRBJ2-7	TGTGCCAGCAGCTTGGCCCCCGGTGTAGCGTCCTACGAGCAGTACTTC	CASSLAPGVASYEQYF
.	TRBV2	.	TRBJ2-3	TGTGCCAGCCAGACAGACACAGATACGCAGTATTTT	CASQTDTDTQYF
.	TRBV27	.	TRBJ1-2	TGTGCCAGCAGTCCAGGACACTATGTTAACTATGGCTACACCTTC	CASSPGHYVNYGYTF
.	TRBV24-1	.	TRBJ1-1	TGTGCCACTCAGGGGAACACTGAAGCTTTCTTT	CATQGNTEAFF
.	TRBV29-1	.	TRBJ2-7	TGCAGCGTTGTGGTACAGGGTCCCAACGAGCAGTACTTC	CSVVVQGPNEQYF
TRBD1	TRBV9	.	TRBJ2-3	TGTGCCAGCAGCGCGGACAGGGGATTCCCTCCGAGCACAGATACGCAGTATTTT	CASSADRGFPPSTDTQYF
TRBD1	TRBV5-1	.	TRBJ1-2	TGCGCCAGCAGCCCGCAGGGGGCTGGCTATGGCTACACCTTC	CASSPQGAGYGYTF
TRBD2	TRBV20-1	.	TRBJ2-5	TGCAGTGCTAGTCGGGGGGACCTACAAGAGACCCAGTACTTC	CSASRGDLQETQYF
TRBD2	TRBV18	.	TRBJ2-1	TGTGCCAGCTCACCGCAAGATCTAGCGGGGGGACCGCCCTACAATGAGCAGTTCTTC	CASSPQDLAGGPPYNEQFF
TRBD2	TRBV7-2	.	TRBJ2-1	TGTGCCAGCAGCTTAGGTGTGCAGCGGGGGGCCCTATACAATGAGCAGTTCTTC	CASSLGVQRGALYNEQFF
.	TRBV6-2/TRBV6-3	.	TRBJ1-6	TGTGCCAGCAGTTACCCCAGGGAGGACCCCTATAATTCACCCCTCCACTTT	CASSYPREDPYNSPLHF
TRBD1	TRBV4-1	.	TRBJ1-2	TGCGCCAGCAGCGTCCCGACAGGGGGCGGGTATGGCTACACCTTC	CASSVPTGGGYGYTF
.	TRBV7-8	.	TRBJ1-3	TGTGCCAGCAGCTTAGACGGGGATGGAAACACCATATATTTT	CASSLDGDGNTIYF
TRBD2	TRBV11-2	.	TRBJ2-1	TGTGCCAGCAGCTCCGTTAGCGGGGGGCTTGACAATGAGCAGTTCTTC	CASSSVSGGLDNEQFF
TRBD1	TRBV28	.	TRBJ1-2	TGTGCCAGCAGTGATACCGGGACAGGGTATGGCTACACCTTC	CASSDTGTGYGYTF